This TCR beta chain came from a study of cytomegalovirus exposure and HLA in healthy donors. Findings and caveats of the study: Associated with cytomegalovirus, according to the listing, were 150 to 200 TCR beta chains.

Trimming cost V 5 bases and J 3 bases, with 10 bases left between them. This CDR3 contains 14 residues. Germline V lookup: CDR1 SGHAT, CDR2 FQNNGV. As concerns this clone: The antigen remains undetermined.

All donors participated as healthy donors of bone marrow. The PCR employed 60 Vbeta primers together with 13 Jbeta primers. The assay was immunoSEQ multiplex PCR, and TCRdb's table has in-frame clones only and misses some. The sample has a few hundred thousand clones; roughly 70% are singletons. Sequenced material: PBMCs. The origin of this receptor is a female donor in good health and CMV-seronegative. This rearrangement joins TRBV11-2 to TRBJ1-4, with D maybe TRBD1 (6 bases). The CDR3 DNA reads TGTGCCAGCAGCCTAACAGGGTCTAATGAAAAACTGTTTTTT. The encoded protein is CASSLTGSNEKLFF.